This T cell receptor beta chain was obtained from a study of blood T cell repertoires in COVID-19. About the study: COVID-19 samples from acute and convalescent phases originated in the United States, Italy and Spain. From T cells, B-cell-depleted T cells, or PBMCs came the material, which was cDNA or gDNA.

How the authors handled the data: From reference gene primer amplification, estimates of nucleated cell counts were derived. Libraries were prepared by immunoSEQ multiplex PCR; TCRdb keeps only in-frame clonotypes and omits some of them. V, J and clone size are those of that table, while D and trimming were read from the DNA. The sample has about 110,000 clones, 65% to 75% seen once. The CDR3 consists of 13 residues. Deletions cut 10 bases from V and 1 base from J, with 13 bases between. Germline assignment: CDR1 ENHRY and CDR2 SYGVKD. The TCR was taken from a man at least 80 years old with acute or convalescent COVID-19. The source material was peripheral blood. This sequence joins TRBV10-3 and TRBJ2-5; D is perhaps TRBD2 (6 bases). CDR3: CATAGRPQETQYF. As DNA, the CDR3 is TGTGCCACCGCCGGGAGACCCCAAGAGACCCAGTACTTC.